The rows below give T cell receptor beta chains drawn from one sample of a study of a mutant IDH1 vaccine in newly diagnosed glioma. No antigen is known for these receptors. The method was immunoSEQ multiplex PCR; TCRdb's version includes in-frame clones alone and lacks a portion of them. The sample has over 40,000 clones; roughly nine tenths are singletons. The source was PBMCs, collected from a glioma patient whose treatment included an IDH1 peptide vaccine. These receptors came from a man in his forties with glioma. Both conserved end residues are part of each CDR3. Each record gives: V gene, D gene, J gene, clone size, CDR3 protein, CDR3 DNA. D genes are given only for firm matches. Clone size is given for some rows only: seen once, a few or many times, or a class if the clone is expanded.

v_call: TRBV4-3
d_call: .
j_call: TRBJ1-1
clone_size: .
cdr3_aa: CASSFLRWNTEAFF
cdr3_nt: TGCGCCAGCAGCTTCTTAAGGTGGAACACTGAAGCTTTCTTT

v_call: TRBV28
d_call: TRBD1
j_call: TRBJ1-5
clone_size: few
cdr3_aa: CASSSQGAHQPQHF
cdr3_nt: TGTGCCAGCAGTTCCCAGGGGGCTCACCAGCCCCAGCATTTT

v_call: TRBV12-5
d_call: .
j_call: TRBJ2-1
clone_size: .
cdr3_aa: CASGFEGFELSSYNEQFF
cdr3_nt: TGTGCTAGTGGTTTTGAGGGTTTTGAGTTAAGCTCCTACAATGAGCAGTTCTTC

v_call: TRBV15
d_call: .
j_call: TRBJ2-3
clone_size: .
cdr3_aa: CATSRDRSEDTQYF
cdr3_nt: TGTGCCACCAGCAGAGACAGGAGTGAGGATACGCAGTATTTT

v_call: TRBV18
d_call: .
j_call: TRBJ2-7
clone_size: .
cdr3_aa: CASSPRLVDEQYF
cdr3_nt: TGTGCCAGCTCACCCCGCCTTGTAGACGAGCAGTACTTC

v_call: TRBV10-3
d_call: TRBD1
j_call: TRBJ2-3
clone_size: .
cdr3_aa: CAISEGQDTDTQYF
cdr3_nt: TGTGCCATCAGTGAGGGACAGGACACAGATACGCAGTATTTT

v_call: TRBV5-5
d_call: TRBD1
j_call: TRBJ1-6
clone_size: .
cdr3_aa: CASSLEGQEVSPLHF
cdr3_nt: TGTGCCAGCAGCTTGGAGGGACAGGAGGTTTCACCCCTCCACTTT

v_call: TRBV4-1
d_call: TRBD2
j_call: TRBJ2-7
clone_size: .
cdr3_aa: CASSQDRGGGTNYEQYF
cdr3_nt: TGCGCCAGCAGCCAAGATCGGGGTGGAGGGACTAACTACGAGCAGTACTTC

v_call: TRBV11-1
d_call: TRBD2
j_call: TRBJ2-1
clone_size: .
cdr3_aa: CASSLGLAGEQFF
cdr3_nt: TGTGCCAGCAGCCTTGGACTAGCGGGGGAGCAGTTCTTC

v_call: TRBV6-5
d_call: .
j_call: TRBJ2-3
clone_size: .
cdr3_aa: CASSYSYLSTDTQYF
cdr3_nt: TGTGCCAGCAGTTACTCGTATCTCAGTACAGATACGCAGTATTTT

v_call: TRBV2
d_call: TRBD2
j_call: TRBJ2-7
clone_size: .
cdr3_aa: CASSEREGQYEQYF
cdr3_nt: TGTGCCAGCAGTGAGCGGGAGGGCCAATACGAGCAGTACTTC

v_call: TRBV7-3
d_call: .
j_call: TRBJ2-1
clone_size: .
cdr3_aa: CASSPTGLSYNEQFF
cdr3_nt: TGTGCCAGCAGCCCCACAGGGCTCTCCTACAATGAGCAGTTCTTC

v_call: TRBV13
d_call: .
j_call: TRBJ1-2
clone_size: .
cdr3_aa: CASSLGLIYGYTF
cdr3_nt: TGTGCCAGCAGCCTCGGTCTGATCTATGGCTACACCTTC

v_call: TRBV18
d_call: .
j_call: TRBJ2-2
clone_size: .
cdr3_aa: CASSLDSSGELFF
cdr3_nt: TGTGCCAGCTCACTCGACAGTTCCGGGGAGCTGTTTTTT

v_call: TRBV10-3
d_call: .
j_call: TRBJ1-2
clone_size: .
cdr3_aa: CAISVKGGDGYTF
cdr3_nt: TGTGCCATCAGTGTAAAGGGAGGGGATGGCTACACCTTC

v_call: TRBV30
d_call: .
j_call: TRBJ1-5
clone_size: .
cdr3_aa: CAWRARGIYNQPQHF
cdr3_nt: TGTGCCTGGCGTGCCCGAGGAATATACAATCAGCCCCAGCATTTT

v_call: TRBV7-2
d_call: .
j_call: TRBJ2-7
clone_size: .
cdr3_aa: CASSLADNRAGEQYF
cdr3_nt: TGTGCCAGCAGCTTAGCGGACAATAGGGCTGGCGAGCAGTACTTC

v_call: TRBV7-2
d_call: .
j_call: TRBJ2-7
clone_size: .
cdr3_aa: CASSLDLSEQYF
cdr3_nt: TGTGCCAGCAGCTTAGACCTTAGCGAGCAGTACTTC

v_call: TRBV7-9
d_call: TRBD2
j_call: TRBJ2-1
clone_size: .
cdr3_aa: CASSLPGTSKNEQFF
cdr3_nt: TGTGCCAGCAGCTTACCGGGGACTAGCAAGAATGAGCAGTTCTTC

v_call: TRBV7-7
d_call: .
j_call: TRBJ2-1
clone_size: .
cdr3_aa: CASSLEAESNEQFF
cdr3_nt: TGTGCCAGCAGCTTAGAGGCCGAAAGCAATGAGCAGTTCTTC

v_call: TRBV11-3
d_call: .
j_call: TRBJ2-1
clone_size: .
cdr3_aa: CASSPPGSYNEQFF
cdr3_nt: TGTGCCAGCAGCCCTCCTGGTTCTTACAATGAGCAGTTCTTC

v_call: TRBV13
d_call: TRBD2
j_call: TRBJ2-3
clone_size: .
cdr3_aa: CASRRAGGTDTQYF
cdr3_nt: TGTGCCAGCAGACGGGCGGGAGGTACAGATACGCAGTATTTT

v_call: TRBV19
d_call: .
j_call: TRBJ2-5
clone_size: .
cdr3_aa: CASSWGQEPGETQYF
cdr3_nt: TGTGCCAGTAGTTGGGGTCAGGAGCCCGGGGAGACCCAGTACTTC

v_call: TRBV5-1
d_call: .
j_call: TRBJ1-1
clone_size: .
cdr3_aa: CASSLSPDTEAFF
cdr3_nt: TGCGCCAGCAGCTTGTCTCCGGACACTGAAGCTTTCTTT

v_call: TRBV9
d_call: .
j_call: TRBJ1-1
clone_size: .
cdr3_aa: CASSVDPGMEAFF
cdr3_nt: TGTGCCAGCAGCGTAGATCCGGGGATGGAAGCTTTCTTT

v_call: TRBV5-5
d_call: TRBD1
j_call: TRBJ1-5
clone_size: .
cdr3_aa: CASSLVGQGYQPQHF
cdr3_nt: TGTGCCAGCAGCTTGGTGGGACAGGGATATCAGCCCCAGCATTTT

v_call: TRBV20-1
d_call: .
j_call: TRBJ1-1
clone_size: .
cdr3_aa: CSAHSSSWAFF
cdr3_nt: TGCAGTGCCCACTCTAGTAGCTGGGCTTTCTTT

v_call: TRBV11-2
d_call: .
j_call: TRBJ1-3
clone_size: .
cdr3_aa: CASRPTSIPGNTIYF
cdr3_nt: TGTGCCAGCAGACCAACGAGTATCCCTGGAAACACCATATATTTT

v_call: TRBV10-3
d_call: TRBD1
j_call: TRBJ2-1
clone_size: .
cdr3_aa: CAISDVGGSYNEQFF
cdr3_nt: TGTGCCATCAGTGATGTAGGGGGCTCGTACAATGAGCAGTTCTTC

v_call: TRBV5-1
d_call: .
j_call: TRBJ2-2
clone_size: .
cdr3_aa: CASSWGVNTGELFF
cdr3_nt: TGCGCCAGCAGCTGGGGGGTGAACACCGGGGAGCTGTTTTTT

v_call: TRBV10-3
d_call: TRBD1
j_call: TRBJ1-1
clone_size: .
cdr3_aa: CAITPGTGGVGTEAFF
cdr3_nt: TGTGCCATCACCCCCGGGACAGGGGGCGTCGGCACTGAAGCTTTCTTT

v_call: TRBV5-6
d_call: TRBD1
j_call: TRBJ2-7
clone_size: .
cdr3_aa: CASSPGTGWYEQYF
cdr3_nt: TGTGCCAGCAGTCCCGGGACAGGGTGGTACGAGCAGTACTTC

v_call: TRBV5-6
d_call: TRBD1
j_call: TRBJ1-1
clone_size: .
cdr3_aa: CASGGQITEAFF
cdr3_nt: TGTGCCAGCGGGGGACAGATCACTGAAGCTTTCTTT

v_call: TRBV6-5
d_call: .
j_call: TRBJ1-1
clone_size: .
cdr3_aa: CASSWTVVNTEAFF
cdr3_nt: TGTGCCAGCAGTTGGACAGTGGTGAACACTGAAGCTTTCTTT

v_call: TRBV5-4
d_call: .
j_call: TRBJ2-1
clone_size: .
cdr3_aa: CASSLWYNEQFF
cdr3_nt: TGTGCCAGCAGCTTGTGGTACAATGAGCAGTTCTTC

v_call: TRBV6-1
d_call: .
j_call: TRBJ1-6
clone_size: .
cdr3_aa: CASSPWGRDNSPLHF
cdr3_nt: TGTGCCAGCAGTCCTTGGGGGCGGGATAATTCACCCCTCCACTTT

v_call: TRBV18
d_call: .
j_call: TRBJ2-3
clone_size: few
cdr3_aa: CASSPQPGGTDTQYF
cdr3_nt: TGTGCCAGCTCACCACAACCGGGGGGCACAGATACGCAGTATTTT

v_call: TRBV28
d_call: .
j_call: TRBJ2-2
clone_size: once
cdr3_aa: CASRNEGAGELFF
cdr3_nt: TGTGCCAGCAGAAATGAGGGGGCCGGGGAGCTGTTTTTT

v_call: TRBV10-2
d_call: .
j_call: TRBJ2-4
clone_size: .
cdr3_aa: CASSDKGGIQYF
cdr3_nt: TGCGCCAGCAGTGATAAGGGGGGGATTCAGTACTTC

v_call: TRBV2
d_call: TRBD1
j_call: TRBJ1-4
clone_size: .
cdr3_aa: CASSSGTGDEKLFF
cdr3_nt: TGTGCCAGCAGCTCGGGGACAGGGGATGAAAAACTGTTTTTT